Presented here are 19 T cell receptor beta chains from one specimen sequenced in a study of blood T cell repertoires in COVID-19. Repertoires were generated with immunoSEQ multiplex PCR, while TCRdb's copy carries only in-frame clones and drops some. The data show under 200,000 clones, with around 89% seen just once and roughly 0.8% held by the top ten. The specimen sequenced was PBMCs or T cells enriched from blood (not recorded which). The origin of the receptors is a woman aged 18-29 years who had recovered from COVID-19.

The CDR3 nucleotides are TGTGCCAGCAGCTCAGGGGGCCTCGGTACCGGGGAGCTGTTTTTT. It translates to CASSSGGLGTGELFF. The chain employs TRBV9 and TRBJ2-2, with TRBD1 matching over 8 bases. The ends lost 4 bases at V and 5 bases at J; junction bases unmatched: 7. CDR3 size: 15 residues. The V gene's germline CDR1 is SGDLS and CDR2 YYNGEE.

This chain links TRBV7-9 with TRBJ2-7, with D possibly being TRBD1 (7 bases). This CDR3 comprises 15 residues. Trimming shortened V by 5 bases and J by 3 bases, and 17 bases separated the two germline ends. Looked up from germline, CDR1 is SEHNR and CDR2 is FQNEAQ (reference sequence). CDR3 amino acids: CASSGLRGQNYEQYF. Written as DNA, the CDR3 is TGTGCCAGCAGCGGACTACGGGGACAGAACTACGAGCAGTACTTC.

This sequence joins TRBV6-5 and TRBJ2-5, with D perhaps TRBD1 (5 bases). The CDR3 consists of 14 residues. Germline values: CDR1 MNHEY, CDR2 SVGAGI. The V and J ends lost 6 bases and 1 base respectively, with 12 bases between them. CDR3 DNA: TGTGCCAGCAGGGTAGGACACTCCCAAGAGACCCAGTACTTC. Protein product: CASRVGHSQETQYF.

The genes are TRBV27 and TRBJ2-7; 7 nucleotides agree with TRBD2. The CDR3 runs 12 residues. CDR1 and CDR2 (germline): MNHEY, SMNVEV (reference sequence). With 10 bases clipped from V and 4 bases from J, the junction kept 7 bases outside the gene matches. The CDR3 is CATGLVAYEQYF. The CDR3 DNA reads TGTGCCACCGGACTAGTCGCTTACGAGCAGTACTTC.

The chain employs TRBV18 and TRBJ2-7, with a possible D match to TRBD1 (6 bases). The CDR3 sequence is 15 residues long. Per the germline V gene, CDR1 is KGHSH and CDR2 is LQKENI. Trimming stripped 6 bases from V and 0 bases from J, with 15 bases between. CDR3 DNA: TGTGCCAGCTCGGAAGGACAGCTGGTCTCCTACGAGCAGTACTTC. It specifies CASSEGQLVSYEQYF.

The V gene is TRBV2, the J gene TRBJ1-2; D is uncertain. The CDR3 contains 15 residues. CDR1 is SNHLY, CDR2 FYNNEI, per germline. The CDR3 spells CAATLEQFINYGYTF. Here the CDR3 DNA reads TGTGCTGCGACCCTCGAACAGTTTATTAACTATGGCTACACCTTC.

The chain joins TRBV30 to TRBJ1-4; perhaps TRBD1 as D (5 bases). The CDR3 length is 19 residues. CDR1 is GTSNPN, CDR2 SVGIG, per germline (reference sequence). V lost 2 bases to trimming and J lost 5 bases, with 27 bases between them. DNA of the CDR3: TGTGCCTGGAGTCCACACCCGGGACTCCCTACACCTCGAAATGAAAAACTGTTTTTT. It specifies CAWSPHPGLPTPRNEKLFF.

The chain has TRBV14 and TRBJ1-1, with a possible D match to TRBD1 (5 bases). The CDR3 is 15 residues long. Per germline, CDR1 SGHDN and CDR2 FVKESK. The V gene lost 4 bases and the J gene lost 0 bases, with 12 bases spanning the gap. CDR3 sequence: CASSRRGAMNTEAFF. CDR3 nucleotide sequence: TGTGCCAGCAGCCGTAGGGGCGCCATGAACACTGAAGCTTTCTTT.

Only one count was recorded for this clone. This sample includes further DNA sequences coding for the same CDR3. CDR3 protein: CASSLISFANTGELFF. The CDR3 nucleotides are TGTGCCAGCAGTTTAATATCGTTCGCGAACACCGGGGAGCTGTTTTTT. The chain is built from TRBV27 and TRBJ2-2; no clear D. CDR1 and CDR2 from the germline V gene are MNHEY and SMNVEV (reference sequence). This CDR3 is built from 16 residues. V dropped 2 bases and J dropped 0 bases, with 10 bases sitting between them.

J is TRBJ2-7 and V is TRBV9, with D tentatively TRBD2 (6 bases). The V end lost 3 bases, the J end lost 0 bases, and 13 bases lay between the germline ends. This CDR3 region has 15 residues. CDR1 and CDR2 from the germline V gene are SGDLS and YYNGEE. This CDR3 is CASSAGPGLSYEQYF. The CDR3 DNA follows: TGTGCCAGCAGCGCCGGGCCGGGACTCTCCTACGAGCAGTACTTC.

V is TRBV6-6 and J is TRBJ2-7; 7 positions agree with TRBD2. The V and J ends lost 5 bases and 6 bases, in that order; junction bases with no gene match: 22. Germline assignment: CDR1 MNHNY and CDR2 SVGAGI (reference sequence). The CDR3 covers 18 residues. For the CDR3, the DNA is TGTGCCAGCAGTCCTAAGGTATGGGTGGCGGGAGATCAGGGCGAGCAGTACTTC. Its protein is CASSPKVWVAGDQGEQYF.

This clone was detected once. The V gene is TRBV30, the J gene TRBJ2-2, with D hard to call. V lost 0 bases, J lost 1 base, and 9 bases lay in between. The germline gives CDR1 GTSNPN, CDR2 SVGIG (reference sequence). The CDR3 is 15 amino acids. This CDR3 reads CAWSVHQVNTGELFF. For the CDR3, the DNA is TGTGCCTGGAGTGTACATCAGGTGAACACCGGGGAGCTGTTTTTT.

The chain uses TRBV7-5 and TRBJ2-1; whether TRBD2, the table's D call, matches the DNA was not checked. TRBV7-5 is termed a pseudogene. This CDR3 spans 17 amino acids. CDR3 residues: CARGGGLAPSSYNEQFF. CDR3 DNA sequence: TGTGCCAGGGGAGGGGGACTAGCGCCTAGCTCCTACAATGAGCAGTTCTTC.

The J gene is TRBJ2-4, the V gene TRBV5-5, with D possibly being TRBD1 (6 bases). The germline V and J ends were trimmed by 4 bases and 3 bases, with 20 bases remaining between them. Germline V gene lookup returns CDR1 SGHKS and CDR2 YYEKEE (reference sequence). CDR3 length: 17 amino acids. CDR3 amino acids: CASSHDIGKGGKNIQYF. The CDR3 nucleotides are TGTGCCAGCAGCCACGACATAGGCAAAGGGGGCAAAAACATTCAGTACTTC.

The V gene is TRBV29-1, the J gene TRBJ2-2; the match to TRBD1 covers 7 bases. There are 14 residues in the CDR3. CDR1 SQVTM and CDR2 ANQGSEA come from the germline V gene. V gave up 4 bases and J gave up 0 bases; unmatched junction bases: 2. CDR3 residues: CSVARGTNTGELFF. The CDR3 nucleotides are TGCAGCGTTGCCAGGGGGACGAACACCGGGGAGCTGTTTTTT.

The V gene is TRBV28, the J gene TRBJ2-1, with D tentatively TRBD2 (5 bases). The CDR3 loop spans 15 amino acids. Germline CDR1 and CDR2: MDHEN and SYDVKM. Trimming took off 1 base at V and 0 bases at J, with 7 bases between the two ends. In DNA form, the CDR3 reads TGTGCCAGCAGTTTATCCCGGGGCTCCTACAATGAGCAGTTCTTC. It specifies CASSLSRGSYNEQFF.

The chain joins TRBV7-9 to TRBJ2-3, with TRBD2 identical over 7 bases. With V trimmed by 3 bases and J by 0 bases, 3 bases remained unmatched. This CDR3 comprises 15 residues. Germline-derived CDR1 and CDR2 are SEHNR and FQNEAQ (reference sequence). The chain's CDR3 is CASSLRRESTDTQYF. CDR3 bases: TGTGCCAGCAGCTTGAGGCGGGAGAGCACAGATACGCAGTATTTT.

DNA of the CDR3: TGTGCCAGCTCACCGGCGACAGGCAACACTGAAGCTTTCTTT. It is translated as CASSPATGNTEAFF. The chain couples TRBV18 to TRBJ1-1; D is possibly TRBD1 (6 bases). Trimming removed 3 bases at V and 2 bases at J, with 10 bases between. Per the germline V gene, CDR1 is KGHSH and CDR2 is LQKENI. This CDR3 is built from 14 residues.

This chain links TRBV2 with TRBJ2-7; 10 bases are shared with TRBD2. The CDR3 sequence is 16 residues long. CDR1 is SNHLY and CDR2 is FYNNEI in the germline V gene. J gave up 3 bases and V 2 bases, and 7 bases lay outside the gene matches. The CDR3 region is CASSEPRPSGSYEQYF. CDR3 coding DNA: TGTGCCAGCAGTGAACCCCGGCCTAGCGGGAGCTACGAGCAGTACTTC. Combining the CDR3 with reference TRBV2 and TRBJ2-7 gives the whole variable domain EPEVTQTPSHQVTQMGQEVILRCVPISNHLYFYWYRQILGQKVEFLVSFYNNEISEKSEIFDDQFSVERPDGSNFTLKIRSTKLEDSAMYFCASSEPRPSGSYEQYFGPGTRLTVT.